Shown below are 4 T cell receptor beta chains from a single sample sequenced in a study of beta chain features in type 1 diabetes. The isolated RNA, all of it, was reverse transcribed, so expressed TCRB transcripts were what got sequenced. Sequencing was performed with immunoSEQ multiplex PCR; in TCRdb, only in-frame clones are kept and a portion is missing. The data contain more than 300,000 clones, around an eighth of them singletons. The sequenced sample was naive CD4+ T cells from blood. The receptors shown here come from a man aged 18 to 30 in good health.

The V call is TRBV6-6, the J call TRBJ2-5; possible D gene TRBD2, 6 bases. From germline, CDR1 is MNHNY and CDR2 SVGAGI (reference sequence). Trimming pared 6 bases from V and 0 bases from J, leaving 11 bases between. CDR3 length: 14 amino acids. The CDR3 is CASSKRGNQETQYF. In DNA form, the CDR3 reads TGTGCCAGCAGCAAACGCGGGAACCAAGAGACCCAGTACTTC.

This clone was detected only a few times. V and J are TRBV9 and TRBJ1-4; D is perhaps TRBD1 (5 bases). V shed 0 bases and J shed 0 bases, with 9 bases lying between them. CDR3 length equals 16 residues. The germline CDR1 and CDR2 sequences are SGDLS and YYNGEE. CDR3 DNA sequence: TGTGCCAGCAGCGTAGGCGGGGGATCAACTAATGAAAAACTGTTTTTT. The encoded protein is CASSVGGGSTNEKLFF.

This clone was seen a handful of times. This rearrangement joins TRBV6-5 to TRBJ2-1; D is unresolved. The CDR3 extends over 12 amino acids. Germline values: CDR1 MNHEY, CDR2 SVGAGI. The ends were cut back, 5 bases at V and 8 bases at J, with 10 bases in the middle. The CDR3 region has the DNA TGTGCCAGCAGTCCGCGTGTTGATGAGCAGTTCTTC. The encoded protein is CASSPRVDEQFF.

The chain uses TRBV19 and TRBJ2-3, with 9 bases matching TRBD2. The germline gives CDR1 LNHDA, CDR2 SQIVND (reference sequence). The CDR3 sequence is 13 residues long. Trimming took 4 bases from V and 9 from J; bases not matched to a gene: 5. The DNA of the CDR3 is TGTGCCAGTAGTACGCAAACTAGCGGGACGCAGTATTTT. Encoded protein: CASSTQTSGTQYF.